These T cell receptor beta chains were read from a single sample in a study of T cell changes during pregnancy in multiple sclerosis. Profiled with immunoSEQ multiplex PCR; TCRdb holds only in-frame clones, not every one. The sample holds 39,000 or so clones, nearly 95% seen once. The material sequenced was CD4+ T cells from peripheral blood mononuclear cells, taken after pregnancy. These receptors were collected from a female donor in good health, enrolled as a control in a pregnancy study. Each CDR3 is given with its conserved first and last residue. The D gene is left open where the match is weak.

J	length	V	D	DNA	CDR3
TRBJ2-7	12	TRBV30	.	TGTGCCTGGGCCCCCGGCGGATACGAGCAGTACTTC	CAWAPGGYEQYF
TRBJ2-3	15	TRBV12-5	TRBD1	TGTGCTAGTGGTCCGGGACAGGGGCCCCCCGATACGCAGTATTTT	CASGPGQGPPDTQYF
TRBJ1-1	14	TRBV9	TRBD1	TGTGCCAGCAGCAGGGGACAGTACGTTTCCGAAGCTTTCTTT	CASSRGQYVSEAFF
TRBJ2-7	17	TRBV27	TRBD2	TGTGCCAGCAGTTTATCGGGGGGACTAGCGGGATCCGTCGAGCAGTACTTC	CASSLSGGLAGSVEQYF
TRBJ2-7	16	TRBV11-2	.	TGTGCCAGCAGCTTAGACTCCGCATTGCAGCGTGGCGAGCAGTACTTC	CASSLDSALQRGEQYF
TRBJ1-3	17	TRBV18	TRBD1	TGTGCCGGCTCACCGATCCCGACAGGGGGCCATGGAAACACCATATATTTT	CAGSPIPTGGHGNTIYF
TRBJ1-2	12	TRBV5-4	.	TGTGCCAGCAGCTCAGGAGGCGGCGGCTACACCTTC	CASSSGGGGYTF
TRBJ2-5	15	TRBV18	TRBD1	TGTGCCAGCTCACCAACATCAGGGACAGGAGAGACCCAGTACTTC	CASSPTSGTGETQYF
TRBJ2-7	16	TRBV7-2	TRBD2	TGTGCCAGCAGCTTAGATTCGGGGGGGAGCCCCTACGAGCAGTACTTC	CASSLDSGGSPYEQYF
TRBJ2-7	14	TRBV13	.	TGTGCCAGCAGGGGGCCCGGTACGTCCTACGAGCAGTACTTC	CASRGPGTSYEQYF
TRBJ1-1	14	TRBV19	.	TGTGCCAGTACCCGGCGGGGAGGGGACACTGAAGCTTTCTTT	CASTRRGGDTEAFF
TRBJ1-3	15	TRBV9	.	TGTGCCAGCAGCGTAGAGGGAGGACGTGGAAACACCATATATTTT	CASSVEGGRGNTIYF
TRBJ2-5	14	TRBV7-9	TRBD1	TGTGCCAGCAGCTTCCGGCAGGGGGTTGAGACCCAGTACTTC	CASSFRQGVETQYF
TRBJ1-1	12	TRBV11-2	.	TGTGCCAGCAGCTCCGACAGGAGCAAAGCTTTCTTT	CASSSDRSKAFF
TRBJ2-1	15	TRBV15	TRBD2	TGTGCCACCAGCAAGGGCGGGAGATACAGCGATGAGCAGTTCTTC	CATSKGGRYSDEQFF
TRBJ1-1	14	TRBV9	TRBD1	TGTGCCAGCAGCGTAGAGTTCCGACAGGGTGAAGCTTTCTTT	CASSVEFRQGEAFF
TRBJ2-3	18	TRBV5-4	TRBD2	TGTGCCAGCAGCTTGGGTCCTCTAGCGGGAGGTCGCCCAGATACGCAGTATTTT	CASSLGPLAGGRPDTQYF
TRBJ2-5	14	TRBV7-2	TRBD1	TGTGCCAGCAGCCCCGGGACCAGGGGGGAGACCCAGTACTTC	CASSPGTRGETQYF
TRBJ2-7	17	TRBV11-3	.	TGTGCCAGCAGCTTAGACGGCAGCACGGGGGAGGCCAACGAGCAGTACTTC	CASSLDGSTGEANEQYF
TRBJ2-7	14	TRBV4-3	.	TGCGCCAGCAGCCAAGAACGGTTTACCTACGAGCAGTACTTC	CASSQERFTYEQYF
TRBJ2-3	15	TRBV5-4	.	TGTGCCAGCAGCTTGGGAGGGAAGATTTCGGATACGCAGTATTTT	CASSLGGKISDTQYF
TRBJ2-7	15	TRBV7-6	.	TGTGCCAGCAGCCCTCGTACAGGAGTCTCCTACGAGCAGTACTTC	CASSPRTGVSYEQYF
TRBJ1-5	13	TRBV23-1	.	TGCGCCAGGCTCCGGGGAAGCAATCAGCCCCAGCATTTT	CARLRGSNQPQHF
TRBJ2-1	13	TRBV10-3	.	TGTGCCATCAGCGGCGGGGTAAAAGATGAGCAGTTCTTC	CAISGGVKDEQFF
TRBJ2-1	16	TRBV27	.	TGTGCCAGCAGTTTTCGTCCGGCAGGTCTTAACAATGAGCAGTTCTTC	CASSFRPAGLNNEQFF
TRBJ2-5	11	TRBV5-1	.	TGCGCCAGCAGCTTGTCGGAGACCCAGTACTTC	CASSLSETQYF
TRBJ1-1	14	TRBV5-1	.	TGCGCCAGCAGCTCCTCGGGGGGGAACACTGAAGCTTTCTTT	CASSSSGGNTEAFF
TRBJ2-5	14	TRBV5-1	TRBD1	TGCGCCAGCAGCTTGCTACAGGGGCAAGAGACCCAGTACTTC	CASSLLQGQETQYF
TRBJ2-1	10	TRBV2	.	TGTGCCAGCAGGGTAAGCGAGCAGTTCTTC	CASRVSEQFF
TRBJ1-5	15	TRBV2	TRBD1	TGTGCCAGCGCTACACAGGGGGGGTCCAATCAGCCCCAGCATTTT	CASATQGGSNQPQHF
TRBJ2-1	13	TRBV18	.	TGTGCCAGCTCACCCCCCGGAGGGAATGAGCAGTTCTTC	CASSPPGGNEQFF
TRBJ1-6	14	TRBV30	TRBD1	TGTGCCTGGAGTTTGACAGGGAGTGGTTCACCCCTCCACTTT	CAWSLTGSGSPLHF
TRBJ1-2	14	TRBV6-5	.	TGTGCCAGCAGTTACACAGGGCTAAACTATGGCTACACCTTC	CASSYTGLNYGYTF
TRBJ1-2	14	TRBV7-9	TRBD1	TGTGCCAGCAGCCCCCGACAGGGGAGCTATGGCTACACCTTC	CASSPRQGSYGYTF
TRBJ2-2	16	TRBV7-6	TRBD1	TGTGCCAGCAGCTTAGGGGGACAGGGTAGCACCGGGGAGCTGTTTTTT	CASSLGGQGSTGELFF
TRBJ2-1	16	TRBV2	TRBD2	TGTGCCAGCACGGGGGCTAGCGGGCCCTTTTACAATGAGCAGTTCTTC	CASTGASGPFYNEQFF
TRBJ2-2	17	TRBV29-1	.	TGCAGCGCTATTAGTCGGTCCCAAGGGGTGAACACCGGGGAGCTGTTTTTT	CSAISRSQGVNTGELFF
TRBJ2-3	14	TRBV19	.	TGTGCCAGTATGAGTGCGGGAAGGCCAGATACGCAGTATTTT	CASMSAGRPDTQYF
TRBJ1-2	16	TRBV7-8	.	TGTGCCAGCAGCTTAGCCCCGGGGGTTTCTAACTATGGCTACACCTTC	CASSLAPGVSNYGYTF
TRBJ1-3	14	TRBV6-1	TRBD1	TGTGCCAGTGGGACAGCCAGCTCTGGAAACACCATATATTTT	CASGTASSGNTIYF
TRBJ2-1	18	TRBV2	TRBD2	TGTGCCAGCAGTGGCCCTAGGGCTAGCGGGAGCTCCTACAATGAGCAGTTCTTC	CASSGPRASGSSYNEQFF
TRBJ2-7	14	TRBV19	TRBD2	TGTGCCAGTAGTCTGACTAGCGGGCTAGGCGAGCAGTACTTC	CASSLTSGLGEQYF
TRBJ2-3	16	TRBV7-9	.	TGTGCCAGCAGTCTAGGCAAGGTGGTAGATTCCGATACGCAGTATTTT	CASSLGKVVDSDTQYF
TRBJ2-3	18	TRBV18	.	TGTGCCAGCTCACCACGGGATACTGGCGGGACTAGCACAGATACGCAGTATTTT	CASSPRDTGGTSTDTQYF